The count of the clone carrying this T cell receptor beta chain is one. The antigen is unknown. It was with a sample-barcoded 5' primer and a J-beta primer mix that a second PCR of roughly 7 to 12 cycles was run. MiXCR was run by TCRdb on the 5' RACE reads, yielding one entry per CDR3 protein. The sample holds 650,000 to 1,000,000 distinct CDR3 sequences, approximately 35% seen once. This sample is part of a study of blood T cells in healthy people across ages. Study observations and caveats: Per million T cells, the diversity of TCR beta decreased roughly linearly as age advanced.

The J segment lost 8 bases and the V segment lost 5 bases, leaving 4 bases of the junction unmatched. The CDR3 sequence is 14 residues long. Germline V gene data show CDR1 as SGHAT and CDR2 as FQNNGV. The V gene is TRBV11-2, the J gene TRBJ2-4, with TRBD2 matching 12 bases. This clonotype originated in a man aged 18 to 29 in good health. Sequencing was done on a sample of blood. CDR3 DNA sequence: TGTGCCAGCAGCGCCGGGACTAGCGGGTACATTCAGTACTTC. Translated: CASSAGTSGYIQYF.